This note documents a single T cell receptor (beta chain) sequence. The antigen is not known. TCRdb independently ran MiXCR on the 5' RACE reads; one entry per CDR3 protein. Of 750,000 to 850,000 distinct CDR3 sequences listed, approximately 10% are singletons. Germline V gives CDR1 SGHNT, CDR2 YYREEE (reference sequence). The length of the CDR3 is 15 residues. The germline V and J ends were trimmed by 5 bases and 2 bases, with 14 bases remaining between them. The data were obtained in a study of CD8 T cells in ankylosing spondylitis. Overall study results and limits: Ankylosing spondylitis blood seemed to carry a telltale TCR beta motif made of seven or eight highly homologous variants.

The rearrangement uses TRBV5-4 and TRBJ1-5, with D perhaps matching TRBD1 (5 bases). This clonotype originated in a male donor with ankylosing spondylitis. The sequenced sample consisted of blood, either unsorted or a sorted T cell fraction (not recorded which). For the CDR3, the DNA is TGTGCCAGCAGTTATGGGGGGAGAGGCAATCAGCCCCAGCATTTT. Its protein is CASSYGGRGNQPQHF.